This T cell receptor (beta chain) was found in a study of CD8 T cells in ankylosing spondylitis. Quantitative 5'-RACE was performed with molecular barcodes, and it yielded the TCR beta libraries. TCRdb redid the calling of the 5' RACE reads with MiXCR, one entry per CDR3 protein. The table includes about 350,000 distinct CDR3 sequences, 20% detected once. Germline V gene sequence: CDR1 MNHNS, CDR2 SASEGT. The CDR3 covers 15 residues. V trimming: 8 bases; J trimming: 2 bases; junction bases outside the gene matches: 9. The sequence came from a male donor with ankylosing spondylitis or in good health (not recorded which). The chain links TRBV6-1 to TRBJ2-5, with 9 nucleotides matching TRBD1. Sequencing input: blood, either unsorted or a sorted T cell fraction (not recorded which). CDR3 residues: CASLYGTGLQETQYF. The CDR3 region has the DNA TGTGCCAGCTTATACGGGACAGGGCTACAAGAGACCCAGTACTTC.